The present T cell receptor beta chain was sequenced within a study of blood T cell repertoires in COVID-19. For the study at large: Acute and convalescent COVID-19 samples came from the United States, Italy and Spain. T cells, B-cell-depleted T cells, or PBMCs supplied cDNA or gDNA.

Original methodology: Amplification from reference gene primers served as the basis for estimated nucleated cell counts. Generated by immunoSEQ multiplex PCR, the TCRdb table keeps only in-frame clones and is missing some. The V and J calls and clone size are taken from that table; D and trimming were inferred from the DNA. There are about 200,000 clones in the sample; approximately 84% occur only once, and 4.5% to 5% lies in the top ten. A remark on this clone: Other DNA sequences in the sample encode the same CDR3.

There are 16 residues in the CDR3. V lost 3 bases to trimming and J lost 0 bases, with 11 bases between them. Germline loops: CDR1 SGHTA, CDR2 FQGNSA. Sequencing was carried out using peripheral blood. The chain joins TRBV7-2 to TRBJ2-2; D might be TRBD1 (6 bases). The origin of this receptor is a woman aged 80 or over with acute or convalescent COVID-19. Written as DNA, the CDR3 is TGTGCCAGCAGCTTCACCGGGACAACGAACACCGGGGAGCTGTTTTTT. Protein: CASSFTGTTNTGELFF.